What follows are 5 T cell receptor beta chains derived from one specimen sequenced in a study of response to subunit inactivated influenza vaccine. TCRdb re-derived calls from the RT-PCR reads in MiXCR, one entry per CDR3 protein. The table records around 540,000 distinct CDR3 sequences, around 11% of them present only once. The sample in question was PBMCs from blood, obtained on the day of vaccination. The receptor set was obtained from a man aged 45-65 years who received an inactivated influenza vaccine.

This clonotype was counted a few times. The rearrangement joins TRBV19 to TRBJ2-2, with D unclear. The CDR3 has 14 amino acids. Germline V gives CDR1 LNHDA, CDR2 SQIVND (reference sequence). Trimming cost V 1 base and J 1 base, with 4 bases left between them. Here the CDR3 reads CASSIAWNTGELFF. CDR3 DNA: TGTGCCAGTAGTATAGCTTGGAACACCGGGGAGCTGTTTTTT.

The chain joins TRBV19 to TRBJ2-4; 9 nucleotides line up with TRBD2. With 8 bases clipped from V and 2 bases from J, the junction kept 13 bases outside the gene matches. From germline, CDR1 is LNHDA and CDR2 SQIVND (reference sequence). The CDR3 has 17 residues. The CDR3 nucleotides read TGTGCCAGTGGAGGAGGCCTAGCGGGGTTGTCCAAAAACATTCAGTACTTC. As protein: CASGGGLAGLSKNIQYF.

This clonotype was recorded at least ten times. The J gene is TRBJ2-5, the V gene TRBV29-1, with D unresolved. Trimming pared 7 bases from V and 2 bases from J, leaving 8 bases between. This CDR3 contains 11 residues. Germline CDR1 SQVTM, CDR2 ANQGSEA. The CDR3 protein is CSARTQETQYF. DNA of the CDR3: TGCAGCGCCCGAACTCAAGAGACCCAGTACTTC.

At least ten counts were recorded for this clonotype. This chain joins TRBV20-1 and TRBJ2-4; 9 bases are a match to TRBD1. Germline assignment: CDR1 DFQATT and CDR2 SNEGSKA (reference sequence). This CDR3 comprises 14 residues. J lost 4 bases, V lost 1 base, and 2 bases had no gene match. CDR3 amino acids: CSARGGQGKNIQYF. CDR3 bases: TGCAGTGCTAGAGGGGGACAGGGAAAAAACATTCAGTACTTC.

This clonotype was detected only a few times. The CDR3 loop is CASRPGQLYGYTF. CDR3 coding DNA: TGTGCCAGCAGGCCGGGACAGCTATATGGCTACACCTTC. This chain connects TRBV28 to TRBJ1-2; the match to TRBD1 covers 7 bases. V was pared by 6 bases and J by 5 bases, with 6 bases of the junction left unmatched. CDR1 MDHEN and CDR2 SYDVKM come from the germline V gene. The CDR3 sequence is 13 residues long.